This TCR beta chain stems from a study of shared clonotypes between healthy human individuals. Genomic DNA of every subset was divided equally among multiple immunoSEQ plates. Method: immunoSEQ multiplex PCR; TCRdb's copy keeps in-frame clones and lacks some. The sample carries some 2,100,000 clones, roughly 91% recorded once. Naivety among CD8 cells was defined by CD45RO negativity and positive CCR7 selection, thereby excluding terminally differentiated effector memory CD45RA+ cells. All donors qualified as healthy HIV-negative adults and had experienced no recent acute infections or vaccinations. This CDR3 is 17 amino acids long. Germline V gives CDR1 SGHRS, CDR2 YFSETQ. J gave up 1 base and V 4 bases, and 13 bases lay outside the gene matches.

Source material: naive CD8+ T cells from PBMCs. The chain combines TRBV5-1 with TRBJ2-7, with 8 bases lining up with TRBD1. The TCR comes from a young man in good health. Some clones in this sample may be carry-over from other donors' samples. The CDR3, as DNA: TGCGCCAGCAGCGGTGGACAGGGCGTCTCCATATCCTACGAGCAGTACTTC. It codes for CASSGGQGVSISYEQYF.